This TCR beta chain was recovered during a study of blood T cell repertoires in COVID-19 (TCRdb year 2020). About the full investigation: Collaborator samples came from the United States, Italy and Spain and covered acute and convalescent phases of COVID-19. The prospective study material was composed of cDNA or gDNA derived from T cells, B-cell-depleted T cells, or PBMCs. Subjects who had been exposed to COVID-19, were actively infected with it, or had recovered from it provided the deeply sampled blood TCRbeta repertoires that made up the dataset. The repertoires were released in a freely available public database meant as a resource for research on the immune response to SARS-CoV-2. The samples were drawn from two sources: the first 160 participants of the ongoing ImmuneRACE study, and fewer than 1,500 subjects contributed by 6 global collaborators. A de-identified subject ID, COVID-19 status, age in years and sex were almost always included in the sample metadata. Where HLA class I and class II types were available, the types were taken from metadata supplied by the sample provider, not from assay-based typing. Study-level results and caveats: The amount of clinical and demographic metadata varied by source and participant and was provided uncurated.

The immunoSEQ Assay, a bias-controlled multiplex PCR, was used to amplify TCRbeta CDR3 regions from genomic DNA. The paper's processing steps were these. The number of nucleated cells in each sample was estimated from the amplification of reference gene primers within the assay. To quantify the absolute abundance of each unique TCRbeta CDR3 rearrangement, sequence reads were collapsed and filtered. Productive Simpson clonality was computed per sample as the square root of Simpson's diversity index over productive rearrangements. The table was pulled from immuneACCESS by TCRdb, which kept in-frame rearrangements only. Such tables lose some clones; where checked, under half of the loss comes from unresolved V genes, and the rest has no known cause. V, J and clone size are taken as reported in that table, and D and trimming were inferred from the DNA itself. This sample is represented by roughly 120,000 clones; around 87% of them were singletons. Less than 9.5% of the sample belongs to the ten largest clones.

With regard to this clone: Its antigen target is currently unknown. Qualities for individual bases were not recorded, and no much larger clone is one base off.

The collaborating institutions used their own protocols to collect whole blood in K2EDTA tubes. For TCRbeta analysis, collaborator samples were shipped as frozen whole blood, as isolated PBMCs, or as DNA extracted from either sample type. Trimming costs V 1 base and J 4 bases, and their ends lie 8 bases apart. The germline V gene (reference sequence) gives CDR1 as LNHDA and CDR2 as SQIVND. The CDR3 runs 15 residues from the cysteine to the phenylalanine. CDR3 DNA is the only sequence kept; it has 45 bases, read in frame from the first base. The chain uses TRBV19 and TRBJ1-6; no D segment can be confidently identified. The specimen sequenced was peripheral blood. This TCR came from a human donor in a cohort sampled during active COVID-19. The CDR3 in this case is CASSIVRDYNSPLHF. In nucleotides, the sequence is TGTGCCAGTAGTATAGTTCGGGATTATAATTCACCCCTCCACTTT.